A single sample is the source of the 25 T cell receptor beta chains below, sequenced in a study of T cell responses to AZD1222 COVID-19 vaccine. The data were produced by immunoSEQ multiplex PCR, yet TCRdb's version contains in-frame clones alone and is incomplete. The sample includes roughly 99,000 clones, 75% to 95% seen only once; the top ten take approximately 5.6%. The input for sequencing was peripheral blood, taken 28 days after the second AZD1222 dose. The source of these receptors is an adult who received the AZD1222 COVID-19 vaccine.

The genes are TRBV4-3 and TRBJ2-7, with 10 bases lining up with TRBD2. The germline gives CDR1 LGHNA, CDR2 YSLEER. The CDR3 loop spans 15 amino acids. V shed 4 bases, J shed 2 bases, and the junction held 5 bases outside the gene matches. CDR3 loop: CASSRWTSGPYEQYF. In nucleotides, the CDR3 is TGCGCCAGCAGCCGCTGGACTAGCGGTCCCTACGAGCAGTACTTC.

Notes on this clone: Distinct nucleotide sequences in the sample also encode this CDR3. J is TRBJ1-5 and V is TRBV19; D is ambiguous. The CDR3 length is 14 residues. Trimming removed 3 bases from V and 3 bases from J, with 9 bases in between. CDR1 is LNHDA, CDR2 SQIVND, per germline (reference sequence). CDR3 coding DNA: TGTGCCAGTAGTATTAGAGGGTACAATCAGCCCCAGCATTTT. This codes for CASSIRGYNQPQHF.

The chain uses TRBV7-9 and TRBJ2-7; D is undetermined. CDR1 is SEHNR and CDR2 is FQNEAQ in the germline V gene (reference sequence). This CDR3 contains 12 residues. Trimming took 4 bases from V and 5 from J, leaving 9 bases between them. This CDR3 is CASSSISDEQYF. The CDR3 nucleotides are TGTGCCAGCAGCTCCATATCCGACGAGCAGTACTTC.

The chain recombines TRBV6-6 with TRBJ2-5; D possibly corresponds to TRBD1 (6 bases). This CDR3 region has 14 residues. Germline CDR1 MNHNY, CDR2 SVGAGI (reference sequence). V lost 3 bases and J lost 1, with 9 bases in between. Written as DNA, the CDR3 is TGTGCCAGCAGTTATCAAGGGGGCCAAGAGACCCAGTACTTC. It specifies CASSYQGGQETQYF.

Here the CDR3 DNA reads TGTGCCAGTAGGGATACAGGGTGGGAAGAAAAACTGTTTTTT. Protein product: CASRDTGWEEKLFF. V and J are TRBV19 and TRBJ1-4, with D maybe TRBD1 (6 bases). The germline V and J ends were trimmed by 6 bases and 8 bases, with 16 bases remaining between them. The CDR3 is 14 residues long. From germline, CDR1 is LNHDA and CDR2 SQIVND (reference sequence).

The J gene is TRBJ1-4, the V gene TRBV6-1, with D possibly being TRBD1 (5 bases). CDR3 size: 14 residues. Trimming removed 2 bases from V and 11 bases from J, with 15 bases in between. Germline CDR1 MNHNS, CDR2 SASEGT. The DNA of the CDR3 is TGTGCCAGCAGTGAAATCCGCAGGGACGGGAAACTGTTTTTT. It is translated as CASSEIRRDGKLFF.

In this sample, this clone turned up once. This chain joins TRBV2 and TRBJ1-4, with unresolved D. V was pared by 4 bases and J by 8 bases, with 8 bases between. The CDR3 has 12 amino acids. Germline V gives CDR1 SNHLY, CDR2 FYNNEI. CDR3: CASSAQSEKLFF. The CDR3 DNA reads TGTGCCAGCAGTGCCCAAAGCGAAAAACTGTTTTTT.

The chain has TRBV1 and TRBJ1-6. TRBV1 is assigned pseudogene status. The CDR3 runs 15 residues. CDR3 sequence reads: CTSSQPGGVNSPLHF. DNA of the CDR3: TGCACCAGCAGCCAACCCGGGGGAGTTAATTCACCCCTCCACTTT.

The rearrangement uses TRBV29-1 and TRBJ1-1, with D tentatively TRBD1 (6 bases). Trimming took off 8 bases at V and 3 bases at J, with 13 bases between the two ends. Germline-derived CDR1 and CDR2 are SQVTM and ANQGSEA. The CDR3 has 12 residues. The CDR3 is CSTTGGHTEAFF. The CDR3 coding sequence is TGCAGCACAACCGGGGGGCACACTGAAGCTTTCTTT.

J is TRBJ2-7 and V is TRBV4-1; no reliable D call. Germline values: CDR1 MGHRA, CDR2 YSYEKL. CDR3 length: 14 residues. Between the trimmed V and J ends, which lost 5 bases and 7 bases, there was a span of 18 bases. Written as DNA, the CDR3 is TGCGCCAGCAGCTTGGACCTTTGGTTTGGGGAGCAGTACTTC. This encodes CASSLDLWFGEQYF.

The rearrangement uses TRBV10-1 and TRBJ2-2; D gene uncertain. The V gene lost 3 bases and the J gene lost 6 bases, with 5 bases spanning the gap. Germline loops: CDR1 WNHNN, CDR2 SYGVQD (reference sequence). CDR3 length: 12 residues. The CDR3 spells CASSEWSGELFF. In nucleotides, the CDR3 is TGCGCCAGCAGTGAATGGTCCGGGGAGCTGTTTTTT.

The V and J genes are TRBV29-1 and TRBJ1-1, with D possibly matching TRBD1 (5 bases). The germline CDR1 and CDR2 sequences are SQVTM and ANQGSEA. The CDR3 covers 12 residues. CDR3 nucleotide sequence: TGCAGTGGCGATTTAGGGGACACTGAAGCTTTCTTT. Its protein is CSGDLGDTEAFF.

The CDR3 region is CASSPTGVGTGELFF. CDR3 nucleotide sequence: TGTGCCAGCAGCCCGACAGGGGTCGGCACCGGGGAGCTGTTTTTT. The gene calls are TRBV28 and TRBJ2-2; 8 bases map to TRBD1. Per germline, CDR1 MDHEN and CDR2 SYDVKM. V lost 6 bases and J lost 4; bases outside the gene matches: 7. The CDR3 totals 15 residues.

This sequence joins TRBV21-1 and TRBJ2-5; the DNA was not used to check the table's D call, TRBD1. TRBV21-1 corresponds to a pseudogene. The CDR3 length is 17 residues. As DNA, the CDR3 is TGTGCCAGCAGCCGTCGAGGGACAGGTTTAGCTCAAGAGACCCAGTACTTC. It yields the protein CASSRRGTGLAQETQYF.

This clone was counted a few times. The chain links TRBV4-3 to TRBJ1-1, with TRBD1 identical over 7 bases. V gave up 0 bases and J gave up 1 base; unmatched junction bases: 2. CDR1 LGHNA and CDR2 YSLEER come from the germline V gene. The CDR3 covers 15 residues. CDR3 protein: CASSQDPGGNTEAFF. The CDR3 DNA reads as TGCGCCAGCAGCCAAGACCCAGGGGGGAACACTGAAGCTTTCTTT.

In this sample, this clone turned up once. The gene calls are TRBV27 and TRBJ2-7; possible D gene TRBD1, 6 bases. The germline CDR1 and CDR2 sequences are MNHEY and SMNVEV (reference sequence). This CDR3 contains 16 residues. V lost 0 bases, J lost 2 bases, and 14 bases lay in between. DNA of the CDR3: TGTGCCAGCAGTTTATCCTTGGACAGCTTGGCCTACGAGCAGTACTTC. This translates into CASSLSLDSLAYEQYF.

This clone has only one observation. The rearrangement links TRBV11-2 to TRBJ2-2; D not certain. V was cut by 2 bases and J by 4 bases, with 8 bases left in between. This CDR3 region has 14 residues. Germline lookup yields CDR1 SGHAT and CDR2 FQNNGV. The CDR3 DNA is TGTGCCAGCAGCTTAATAGACACCACCGGGGAGCTGTTTTTT. It translates to CASSLIDTTGELFF.

V is TRBV5-4 and J is TRBJ2-3, with 9 bases aligning to TRBD1. The germline gives CDR1 SGHNT, CDR2 YYREEE (reference sequence). J gave up 3 bases and V 4 bases, and 3 bases lay outside the gene matches. This CDR3 has 14 residues. CDR3 coding DNA: TGTGCCAGCAGCGTCGGGACAGGGACAGATACGCAGTATTTT. Amino acid sequence: CASSVGTGTDTQYF.

Points on this clone: The junction departs from germline at one end; a sequencing error may be responsible. This chain uses TRBV7-7 with TRBJ2-1, with 12 bases that match TRBD2. The CDR3 is made up of 15 amino acids. Germline loops: CDR1 SSHAT, CDR2 FNYEAQ (reference sequence). CDR3 bases: TGTGCTAGCAGCCAAGGGACTAGCGGGCACAATGAGCAGTTCTTC. Its translation: CASSQGTSGHNEQFF.

V is TRBV5-5 and J is TRBJ2-3; a weak D match, TRBD1 (6 bases). The CDR3 covers 14 residues. Between the trimmed V and J ends, which lost 4 bases and 2 bases, there was a span of 11 bases. Germline CDR1 is SGHKS and CDR2 is YYEKEE (reference sequence). The CDR3: CASSEGDITDTQYF. As DNA, the CDR3 is TGTGCCAGCAGCGAGGGGGACATCACAGATACGCAGTATTTT. Variable domain in full (rest from reference TRBV5-5 and TRBJ2-3): DAGVTQSPTHLIKTRGQQVTLRCSPISGHKSVSWYQQVLGQGPQFIFQYYEKEERGRGNFPDRFSARQFPNYSSELNVNALLLGDSALYLCASSEGDITDTQYFGPGTRLTVL.

The chain has TRBV9 and TRBJ2-1; the D gene is possibly TRBD1 (5 bases). This CDR3 has 15 amino acids. The V and J ends lost 1 base and 3 bases respectively, with 11 bases between them. Germline CDR1 reads SGDLS; CDR2 reads YYNGEE. The chain's CDR3 is CASSVNGRGYNEQFF. As DNA, the CDR3 is TGTGCCAGCAGCGTAAATGGAAGGGGCTACAATGAGCAGTTCTTC.

V is TRBV7-6 and J is TRBJ2-5, with 11 bases lining up with TRBD2. V shed 1 base and J 3 bases; nucleotides not matched to a gene: 7. This CDR3 has 17 residues. Germline-derived CDR1 and CDR2 are SGHVS and FNYEAQ. The CDR3 coding sequence is TGTGCCAGCAGCTTAGACCCGCCTAGCGGGAGGAAAGAGACCCAGTACTTC. Translated: CASSLDPPSGRKETQYF.

The chain carries TRBV7-2 and TRBJ2-7; D uncertain. The CDR3 consists of 15 residues. V lost 1 base and J 2 bases, leaving 12 bases between the germline ends. Per germline, CDR1 SGHTA and CDR2 FQGNSA. The chain's CDR3 is CASSLVVQDPYEQYF. The DNA for the CDR3 is TGTGCCAGCAGCTTAGTGGTGCAGGACCCCTACGAGCAGTACTTC.

The chain couples TRBV28 to TRBJ1-5; maybe TRBD1 (6 bases). Between the trimmed V and J ends, which lost 6 bases and 5 bases, there was a span of 11 bases. The CDR3 extends over 13 amino acids. Germline V gives CDR1 MDHEN, CDR2 SYDVKM. CDR3 sequence reads: CASRETGYQPQHF. The DNA of the CDR3 is TGTGCCAGCAGAGAAACAGGGTATCAGCCCCAGCATTTT.

The chain is built from TRBV3-1 (or the pseudogene TRBV3-2) and TRBJ2-1; a possible D gene is TRBD1 (5 bases). Germline V gene sequence: CDR1 LGHDT, CDR2 YNNKEL (reference sequence). Trimming pared 5 bases from V and 3 bases from J, leaving 14 bases between. The CDR3 contains 15 residues. The CDR3 spells CASSTLGLNYNEQFF. The CDR3 DNA sequence: TGTGCCAGCAGCACCCTGGGGCTAAACTACAATGAGCAGTTCTTC.